What follows are 21 T cell receptor beta chains derived from one specimen sequenced in a study of T cells in Graves' hyperthyroidism and ophthalmopathy. TCR beta CDR3 region amplification was performed from RNA transcripts. With the HTBI primer set, the TCR CDR3 went through a first round of RT-PCR. TCRdb called the multiplex PCR reads again in MiXCR, with one record for every CDR3 protein. The data show under 650,000 distinct CDR3 sequences, around 15% seen once. Specimen: blood. These receptors were obtained from a woman under 40 with Graves' hyperthyroidism.

The rearrangement uses TRBV15 and TRBJ2-7; the D gene is possibly TRBD1 (6 bases). Trimming took off 0 bases at V and 1 base at J, with 10 bases between the two ends. Per germline, CDR1 LNHNV and CDR2 YYDKDF (reference sequence). The CDR3 has 15 amino acids. In DNA, the CDR3 is TGTGCCACCAGCAGAGATCCCACAGGGTCCTACGAGCAGTACTTC. Protein: CATSRDPTGSYEQYF. The full variable domain, in which reference TRBV15 and TRBJ2-7 provide the parts outside the CDR3, is DAMVIQNPRYQVTQFGKPVTLSCSQTLNHNVMYWYQQKSSQAPKLLFHYYDKDFNNEADTPDNFQSRRPNTSFCFLDIRSPGLGDTAMYLCATSRDPTGSYEQYFGPGTRLTVT.

J is TRBJ1-5 and V is TRBV6-1, with 7 bases lining up with TRBD1. This CDR3 spans 15 amino acids. Germline V lookup: CDR1 MNHNS, CDR2 SASEGT. The junction had 6 bases not matched to a gene; V was cut back by 5 bases and J by 2 bases. The CDR3 reads CASSRRDSGNQPQHF. The DNA of the CDR3 is TGTGCCAGCAGTCGCAGGGACAGCGGCAATCAGCCCCAGCATTTT.

This clonotype was observed many times. The chain recombines TRBV20-1 with TRBJ1-1; TRBD1 is a possible D gene (5 bases). From germline, CDR1 is DFQATT and CDR2 SNEGSKA (reference sequence). The V and J ends lost 1 base and 5 bases respectively, with 17 bases between them. The CDR3 runs to 15 residues. The CDR3 sequence: CSARVRGTPRTEAFF. The CDR3 nucleotides read TGCAGTGCTAGAGTGCGGGGCACCCCTCGGACTGAAGCTTTCTTT.

There are many counts of this clonotype. The chain uses TRBV12-5 and TRBJ2-7; the match to TRBD2 covers 8 bases. The V gene's germline CDR1 is LGHNT and CDR2 FRNRAP. Losses at the gene ends were 5 bases for V and 2 bases for J; bases not matched to a gene: 8. CDR3 length: 15 residues. CDR3 loop: CASGPLLAVPYEQYF. DNA for the CDR3: TGTGCTAGTGGTCCGTTACTAGCGGTTCCCTACGAGCAGTACTTC.

In its sample, this clonotype was seen many times. V usage is TRBV12-5 and J usage is TRBJ1-6, with TRBD1 identical over 10 bases. Germline V gene lookup returns CDR1 LGHNT and CDR2 FRNRAP. V was pared by 4 bases and J by 8 bases, with 20 bases of the junction left unmatched. This CDR3 region has 20 residues. CDR3 coding DNA: TGTGCTAGTGGTTCCCCTCCCGGGACAGGGGCCTGGTATGGGGATTCACCCCTCCACTTT. Its protein is CASGSPPGTGAWYGDSPLHF.

This clonotype came up a few times. V and J are TRBV9 and TRBJ2-1, with 12 bases that match TRBD2. The length of the CDR3 is 17 residues. Germline V gene sequence: CDR1 SGDLS, CDR2 YYNGEE. Trimming took 0 bases from V and 4 from J; bases not matched to a gene: 5. The CDR3 reads CASSVGTGLAGYNEQFF. CDR3 coding DNA: TGTGCCAGCAGCGTAGGGACGGGACTAGCGGGTTACAATGAGCAGTTCTTC.

The CDR3 bases are TGTGCCAGCAGAGCCACGGTTACCGGGGAGCTGTTTTTT. Its translation is CASRATVTGELFF. J is TRBJ2-2 and V is TRBV12-3 or TRBV12-4, with D hard to call. Trimming stripped 6 bases from V and 5 bases from J, with 10 bases between. This CDR3 has 13 residues.

This clonotype has just a few counts. The junction does not match germline at one end; this may be a read error. The chain joins TRBV27 to TRBJ1-5, with D unclear. The CDR3 runs 14 residues. Germline-derived CDR1 and CDR2 are MNHEY and SMNVEV (reference sequence). CDR3 region: CACRTFDSDQPQHF. The CDR3 nucleotides are TGTGCCTGCAGGACCTTTGACTCTGATCAGCCCCAGCATTTT.

CDR3 bases: TGTGCCAGCAGCCAAAGGTGGGTAGCTGAAGCTTTCTTT. The encoded protein is CASSQRWVAEAFF. The chain combines TRBV13 with TRBJ1-1; D gene unclear. The CDR3 has 13 amino acids. Per germline, CDR1 PRHDT and CDR2 FYEKMQ (reference sequence). V was clipped by 5 bases and J by 6 bases, with 13 bases between them.

V usage is TRBV20-1 and J usage is TRBJ2-1; tentative D call: TRBD2 (5 bases). Trimming removed 0 bases from V and 0 bases from J, with 18 bases in between. Germline CDR1 reads DFQATT; CDR2 reads SNEGSKA (reference sequence). The length of the CDR3 is 18 residues. CDR3 in DNA: TGCAGTGCTAGAGATCCGGCTAGCCGTACGAGCTCCTACAATGAGCAGTTCTTC. Residues: CSARDPASRTSSYNEQFF.

The table lists this clonotype with many counts. The chain employs TRBV13 and TRBJ2-3; the D gene is possibly TRBD2 (6 bases). The CDR3 totals 14 residues. The V gene's germline CDR1 is PRHDT and CDR2 FYEKMQ (reference sequence). Trimming removed 0 bases from V and 4 bases from J, with 8 bases in between. This CDR3 is CASSLGGTSDTQYF. The DNA for the CDR3 is TGTGCCAGCAGCTTAGGCGGGACTTCAGATACGCAGTATTTT. Filled out from reference TRBV13 and TRBJ2-3, the complete variable domain reads AAGVIQSPRHLIKEKRETATLKCYPIPRHDTVYWYQQGPGQDPQFLISFYEKMQSDKGSIPDRFSAQQFSDYHSELNMSSLELGDSALYFCASSLGGTSDTQYFGPGTRLTVL.

The CDR3 region has the DNA TGTGCCAGCAGTCTTCGTGGATCTGGGTCTAATGAAAAACTGTTTTTT. It translates to CASSLRGSGSNEKLFF. This chain connects TRBV12-3 or TRBV12-4 to TRBJ1-4; D is unclear. V lost 5 bases and J lost 3, with 16 bases in between. The CDR3 extends over 16 amino acids.

This clonotype was recorded many times. V is TRBV2 and J is TRBJ2-1, with 7 bases aligning to TRBD1. Germline V gives CDR1 SNHLY, CDR2 FYNNEI. The CDR3 is made up of 15 amino acids. The ends lost 1 base at V and 4 bases at J; junction bases unmatched: 4. CDR3: CASSEGGTVYNEQFF. CDR3 sequence (DNA): TGTGCCAGCAGTGAAGGGGGGACAGTTTACAATGAGCAGTTCTTC.

The chain combines TRBV6-9 with TRBJ1-2, with TRBD1 matching over 9 bases. Germline CDR1 MNHGY, CDR2 SVAAGI. This CDR3 region has 13 residues. The junction had 3 bases not matched to a gene; V was cut back by 3 bases and J by 7 bases. CDR3 sequence: CASSYGTGSGYTF. For the CDR3, the DNA is TGTGCCAGCAGTTACGGGACAGGGTCTGGCTACACCTTC.

This clonotype was seen at least ten times. The chain couples TRBV28 to TRBJ1-6; 7 bases align to TRBD1. The CDR3 spans 14 residues. Germline CDR1 and CDR2: MDHEN and SYDVKM. V shed 7 bases and J 10 bases; nucleotides not matched to a gene: 10. Here the CDR3 DNA reads TGTGCCAGCACCCTTGGCAGGGGGAACTCACCCCTCCACTTT. Translated, it gives CASTLGRGNSPLHF.

This clonotype was seen more than once but under ten times. The V and J genes are TRBV5-1 and TRBJ1-5; 7 bases match TRBD1. Germline V gene data show CDR1 as SGHRS and CDR2 as YFSETQ. The CDR3 has 15 residues. The trim removed 5 bases at V and 6 bases at J, leaving 11 bases unmatched. The CDR3 spells CASSLTGNEGQPQHF. CDR3 DNA sequence: TGCGCCAGCAGTTTGACAGGGAATGAGGGTCAGCCCCAGCATTTT.

The gene calls are TRBV5-1 and TRBJ1-1, with D possibly TRBD1 on 6 matching bases. V was cut by 6 bases and J by 6 bases, with 15 bases left in between. CDR1 is SGHRS, CDR2 YFSETQ, per germline. The CDR3 contains 13 residues. CDR3 residues: CASTGTGTAEAFF. The DNA of the CDR3 is TGCGCCAGCACCGGAACAGGGACCGCTGAAGCTTTCTTT.

Remarks on this clonotype: This sequence may be a read error, since a much larger clone differs from it by one base. The genes are TRBV20-1 and TRBJ2-2; 8 nucleotides agree with TRBD2. Germline assignment: CDR1 DFQATT and CDR2 SNEGSKA (reference sequence). The CDR3 spans 16 residues. V trimming: 4 bases; J trimming: 6 bases; junction bases outside the gene matches: 13. CDR3 nucleotides: TGCAGTGCTATCCTCCCTCGAGCGGGAGAGGCCGGGGAGCTGTTTTTT. Amino acid sequence: CSAILPRAGEAGELFF.

The J gene is TRBJ2-2, the V gene TRBV18; D is perhaps TRBD2 (5 bases). CDR3 size: 15 residues. Trimming removed 2 bases at V and 8 bases at J, with 15 bases between. Germline-derived CDR1 and CDR2 are KGHSH and LQKENI. This CDR3 reads CASSPTAYGDGELFF. The CDR3, as DNA: TGTGCCAGCTCACCAACGGCCTACGGGGATGGGGAGCTGTTTTTT.

This chain joins TRBV4-3 and TRBJ2-3, with a weak D call TRBD1 (5 bases). Germline loops: CDR1 LGHNA, CDR2 YSLEER. V gave up 0 bases and J gave up 4 bases, with 11 bases separating them. The length of the CDR3 is 15 residues. The DNA for the CDR3 is TGCGCCAGCAGCCAAGATAAAGGGGAAGCAGATACGCAGTATTTT. Its protein is CASSQDKGEADTQYF.

The sample holds many counts of this clonotype. The chain is built from TRBV28 and TRBJ2-7; TRBD2 is a possible D gene (6 bases). The CDR3 extends over 13 amino acids. In germline, CDR1 is MDHEN, CDR2 SYDVKM. The V end was cut by 2 bases, the J end by 7 bases, with 12 bases between. The DNA of the CDR3 is TGTGCCAGCAGTTTAGTGGCCCGGGGGGAGCAGTACTTC. Amino acids: CASSLVARGEQYF.